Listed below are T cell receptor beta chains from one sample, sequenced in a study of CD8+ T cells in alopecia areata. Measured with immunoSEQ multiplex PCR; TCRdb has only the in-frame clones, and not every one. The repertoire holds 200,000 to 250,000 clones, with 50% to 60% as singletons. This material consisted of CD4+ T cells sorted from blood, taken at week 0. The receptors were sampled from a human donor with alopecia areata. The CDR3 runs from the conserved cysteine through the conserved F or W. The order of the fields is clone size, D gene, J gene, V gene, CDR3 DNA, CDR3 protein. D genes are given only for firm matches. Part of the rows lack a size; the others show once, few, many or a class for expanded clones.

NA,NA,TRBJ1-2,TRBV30,TGTGCCTGGAGTAGAAAGGCCAGCGGCTACACCTTC,CAWSRKASGYTF
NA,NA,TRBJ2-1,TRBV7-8,TGTGCCAGCAGCTTTGAAGCGCTCAACTACAATGAGCAGTTCTTC,CASSFEALNYNEQFF
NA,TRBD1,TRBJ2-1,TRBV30,TGTGCCTGGAGTGTAGGGGACAGCCTAAGCTCCTACAATGAGCAGTTCTTC,CAWSVGDSLSSYNEQFF
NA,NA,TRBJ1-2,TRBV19,TGTGCCAGTAGCTCTTCGGGGAATGGCTACACCTTC,CASSSSGNGYTF
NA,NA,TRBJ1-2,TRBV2,TGTGCCAGCAGCCCAGTCAGGTCCCCTAACTATGGCTACACCTTC,CASSPVRSPNYGYTF
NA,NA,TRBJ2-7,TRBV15,TGTGCCACCAGCAGAGGGGAGGTCCTCTCCTACGAGCAGTACTTC,CATSRGEVLSYEQYF
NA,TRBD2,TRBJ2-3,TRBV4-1,TGCGCCAGCAGCCAACCTCTGGGGACTAGCGGCAACACAGATACGCAGTATTTT,CASSQPLGTSGNTDTQYF
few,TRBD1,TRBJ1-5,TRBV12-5,TGTGCTAGTGGTTTGACATGGCAGGGGGCGCGAGTTCAGCCCCAGCATTTT,CASGLTWQGARVQPQHF
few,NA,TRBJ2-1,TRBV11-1,TGTGCCAGTGCAGACTACAATGAGCAGTTCTTC,CASADYNEQFF
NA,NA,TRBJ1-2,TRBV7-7,TGTGCCAGCAGGGCCGGCTACACCTTC,CASRAGYTF
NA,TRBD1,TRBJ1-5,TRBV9,TGTGCCAGCAGCCGAATGGGACAGCCCAATCAGCCCCAGCATTTT,CASSRMGQPNQPQHF
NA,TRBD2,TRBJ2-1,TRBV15,TGTGCCACCAGCAGACCACTAGCGACTGAGCAGTTCTTC,CATSRPLATEQFF
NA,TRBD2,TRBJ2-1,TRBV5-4,TGTGCCAGCAGCTCTTTCTCGGGGGGGCCCGCCAATGAGCAGTTCTTC,CASSSFSGGPANEQFF
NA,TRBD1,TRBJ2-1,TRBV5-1,TGCGCCAGCAGCTTCGGACAGGGGAACAATGAGCAGTTCTTC,CASSFGQGNNEQFF
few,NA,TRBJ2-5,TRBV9,TGTGCCAGCAGCCCACAAGGGGGAGGCCGGGTTGAGACCCAGTACTTC,CASSPQGGGRVETQYF
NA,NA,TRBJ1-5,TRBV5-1,TGCGCCAGCAGCCCGGGGATGGACCCTTATCAGCCCCAGCATTTT,CASSPGMDPYQPQHF
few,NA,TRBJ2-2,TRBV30,TGTGCCTGGACTTCTCAAGGCACCGGGGAGCTGTTTTTT,CAWTSQGTGELFF
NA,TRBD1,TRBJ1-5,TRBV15,TGTGCCACCAGCCCACGGACAGGGGAGAATCAGCCCCAGCATTTT,CATSPRTGENQPQHF
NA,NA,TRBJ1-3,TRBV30,TGTGCCTGGTTAAGCGACAGCCGTGGAAACACCATATATTTT,CAWLSDSRGNTIYF
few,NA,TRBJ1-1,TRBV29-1,TGCAGCGTTGAAGATCGAGCGGACACTGAAGCTTTCTTT,CSVEDRADTEAFF
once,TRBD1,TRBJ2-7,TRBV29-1,TGCAGCGCCCTTCGGCTCGCCGGGACAGTGAACGAGCAGTACTTC,CSALRLAGTVNEQYF
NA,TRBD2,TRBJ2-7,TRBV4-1,TGCGCCAGCAGCCAAATGGGACTAGCGGGGCAGTACTTC,CASSQMGLAGQYF
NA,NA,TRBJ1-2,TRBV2,TGTGCCAGCAGTGAAGCCGCCGATTCGGGAGGCTACACCTTC,CASSEAADSGGYTF
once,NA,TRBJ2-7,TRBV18,TGTGCCAGCTCACCGATGCCTGGGGGCGCCGCGGAGCAGTACTTC,CASSPMPGGAAEQYF
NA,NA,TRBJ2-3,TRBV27,TGTGCCAGCAGTTTATCTGCCAGCACAGATACGCAGTATTTT,CASSLSASTDTQYF
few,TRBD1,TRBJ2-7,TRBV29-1,TGCAGCGGCAAGACCGACAGGGCCTACGAGCAGTACTTC,CSGKTDRAYEQYF
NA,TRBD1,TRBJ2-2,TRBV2,TGTGCCAGCAGTGCGGGCGGGACAGGGTTCCGGGAGCTGTTTTTT,CASSAGGTGFRELFF
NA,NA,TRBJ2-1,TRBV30,TGTGCCTGGAGGGATTACAATGAGCAGTTCTTC,CAWRDYNEQFF
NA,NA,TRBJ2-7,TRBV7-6,TGTGCCAGCAGCTTAGGGGGACAATCCTACGAGCAGTACTTC,CASSLGGQSYEQYF
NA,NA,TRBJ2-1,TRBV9,TGTGCCAGCAGCGTAGGGAGCTTGGTTGAGCAGTTCTTC,CASSVGSLVEQFF
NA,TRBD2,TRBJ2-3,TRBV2,TGTGCCAGCAGTGAAGTAGGTAGCGGGAGCACAGATACGCAGTATTTT,CASSEVGSGSTDTQYF
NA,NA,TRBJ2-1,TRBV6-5,TGTGCCAGCAGGATAGTTGTTGGGACCTACAATGAGCAGTTCTTC,CASRIVVGTYNEQFF
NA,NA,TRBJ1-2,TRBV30,TGTGCCGGAGCTAGAGGTGGGAAAACAAACTATGGCTACACCTTC,CAGARGGKTNYGYTF
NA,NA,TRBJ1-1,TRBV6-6,TGTGCCAGCAGCCTACAGCGGGGGCTCACTGAAGCTTTCTTT,CASSLQRGLTEAFF
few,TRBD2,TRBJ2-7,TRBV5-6,TGTGCCAGCAGCTTGATCGGGAGGGCATCCTACGAGCAGTACTTC,CASSLIGRASYEQYF
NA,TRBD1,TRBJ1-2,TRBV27,TGTGCCAGCAGCCCGGCCCTCGGGACAGTGAGCTATGGCTACACCTTC,CASSPALGTVSYGYTF
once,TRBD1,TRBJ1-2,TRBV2,TGTGCCAGCAGTGAAGAAGGGACAGGCTATGGCTACACCTTC,CASSEEGTGYGYTF
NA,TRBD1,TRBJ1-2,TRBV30,TGTGCCTGGAGTTCGCAGGGGGCGCAATATGGCTACACCTTC,CAWSSQGAQYGYTF
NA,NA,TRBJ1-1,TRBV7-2,TGTGCCAGCAGCTTAGCTGGCCCGAACACTGAAGCTTTCTTT,CASSLAGPNTEAFF
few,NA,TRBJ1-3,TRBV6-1,TGTGCCACCATCGGCACAGGCTCTGGAAACACCATATATTTT,CATIGTGSGNTIYF
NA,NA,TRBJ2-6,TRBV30,TGTGCCTGGAGTGCACGGGGGGCAGGAGGGGCCAACGTCCTGACTTTC,CAWSARGAGGANVLTF
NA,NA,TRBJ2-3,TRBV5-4,TGTGCCAGCAGCGCGGGGAGCACAGATACGCAGTATTTT,CASSAGSTDTQYF
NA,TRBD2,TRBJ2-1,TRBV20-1,TGCAGTGCTTATCGCTCGGGGGGGCAGTTCTTC,CSAYRSGGQFF
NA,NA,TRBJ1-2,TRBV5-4,TGTGCCAGCAGCTCGAAGGGCGTCTCAAACTATGGCTACACCTTC,CASSSKGVSNYGYTF
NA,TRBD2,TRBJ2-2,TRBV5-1,TGCGCCAGCAGCTACTTAGCGGGAGGGCCTACCGGGGAGCTGTTTTTT,CASSYLAGGPTGELFF
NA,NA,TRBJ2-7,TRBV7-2,TGTGCCAGCAGAAATAGTTTGAGGGAGCAGTACTTC,CASRNSLREQYF
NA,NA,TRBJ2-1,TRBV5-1,TGCGCCAGCAGCTTCCAGGGGCCAGGGGAGCAGTTCTTC,CASSFQGPGEQFF
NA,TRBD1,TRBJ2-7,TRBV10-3,TGTGCCATCGGGCCGGACAGGGAGCATGAGCAGTACTTC,CAIGPDREHEQYF
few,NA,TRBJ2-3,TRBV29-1,TGCAGCGTTGTGGAGGTAGGAGATACGCAGTATTTT,CSVVEVGDTQYF
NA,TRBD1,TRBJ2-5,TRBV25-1,TGTGCCAGCAGTGAGATAGACAGGGGAGGCGAGACCCAGTACTTC,CASSEIDRGGETQYF